This passage covers 4 T cell receptor beta chains from one sample sequenced in a study of T cells in women clearing cervical HPV infection. Only in-frame clones appear in the TCRdb table, and some are missing; sequencing was by immunoSEQ multiplex PCR. This specimen shows around 17,000 clones; the ten leading clones hold more than 9%. The sequenced material came from blood buffy coat. The source of these receptors is a woman aged 18 to 75 with a cervical HPV16 infection that either progressed to CIN3+ or cleared (not recorded which).

Points on this clone: The sequence runs out 3 residues before the end of the CDR3; the remainder is reconstructed from the germline J gene. J is TRBJ2-5 and V is TRBV7-9, with a weak D call TRBD2 (6 bases). V dropped 4 bases and J dropped 2 bases, with 14 bases sitting between them. The V gene's germline CDR1 is SEHNR and CDR2 FQNEAQ (reference sequence). The CDR3 totals 15 residues. CDR3 DNA (partial): TGTGCCAGCAGCTCAACGGGGGTGGGGCAAGAGACC. Encoded protein: CASSSTGVGQET. From start to end, the CDR3 is CASSSTGVGQETQYF. Looking up the rest from reference TRBV7-9 and TRBJ2-5 gives the full variable domain: DTGVSQNPRHKITKRGQNVTFRCDPISEHNRLYWYRQTLGQGPEFLTYFQNEAQLEKSRLLSDRFSAERPKGSFSTLEIQRTEQGDSAMYLCASSSTGVGQETQYFGPGTRLLVL.

Note on this clone: Read data end 3 residues before the CDR3 end; the end is taken from the germline J gene. This chain joins TRBV20-1 and TRBJ2-2, with 7 bases fitting TRBD2. Germline V lookup: CDR1 DFQATT, CDR2 SNEGSKA (reference sequence). Trimming at V came to 3 bases and at J to 4 bases, leaving 2 bases not matched to a gene. This CDR3 is 13 amino acids long. This CDR3 is CSASPSGTGELFF. The sequenced part of the CDR3 DNA is TGCAGTGCTAGTCCTAGCGGCACCGGGGAG.

About this clone itself: The missing CDR3 end, 3 residues past where the read stops, is filled in from the germline J gene. The chain is built from TRBV2 and TRBJ2-3; tentatively, D is TRBD2 (7 bases). Germline V gene sequence: CDR1 SNHLY, CDR2 FYNNEI. V lost 5 bases, J lost 5 bases, and 17 bases lay in between. The CDR3 consists of 15 residues. The part of the CDR3 DNA that was read is TGTGCCAGCAGTCCAAGAGGGGGGGCCGTAGATACG. The encoded protein is CASSPRGGAVDT. The full CDR3 protein is CASSPRGGAVDTQYF.

Note on this clone: Sequencing ends 3 residues short of the CDR3 end; the germline J gene provides the rest. This chain joins TRBV20-1 and TRBJ2-7, with TRBD1 matching over 7 bases. Germline assignment: CDR1 DFQATT and CDR2 SNEGSKA (reference sequence). Trimming took 4 bases from V and 3 from J; bases not matched to a gene: 3. This CDR3 is built from 12 residues. CDR3 residues: CSAIRDSYEQYF. The CDR3 DNA, read in part, is TGCAGTGCTATTCGGGACAGCTACGAG.